The present TCR beta chain was sequenced within a study of shared clonotypes between healthy human individuals. Germline values: CDR1 MNHEY, CDR2 SVGAGI. CDR3 length: 15 residues. Trimming removed 7 bases from V and 4 bases from J, with 19 bases in between. TCRdb's table, derived via immunoSEQ multiplex PCR, lists solely in-frame clones and lacks some. In the table there are some 580,000 clones, more than 95% of which are singletons. The source of this sequence is a woman aged 30 to 39 in good health. The chain has TRBV6-5 and TRBJ1-2; D is perhaps TRBD1 (6 bases). The sample consisted of naive CD4+ T cells sorted from blood. As to subset: CD45RA+ positively selected. The CDR3 here is CASTSPLGQSYGYTF. The CDR3, as DNA: TGTGCCAGCACCTCACCCTTGGGACAAAGCTATGGCTACACCTTC.